One and the same sample provided the 22 T cell receptor beta chains below, sequenced in a study of shared clonotypes between healthy human individuals. This table comes from immunoSEQ multiplex PCR, and its TCRdb copy is limited to in-frame clones, with some not included. This sample has around 2.5 million clones, with under 95% found just once. Sequencing used naive CD4+ T cells from PBMCs. Subset here: CD45RA+ positively selected. The receptors derive from a man younger than 35 in good health. Some clones in this sample may be carry-over from other donors' samples.

DNA of the CDR3: TGTGCCAGCAGTTTGCCTAACAGGGGGCAGGGCGAGCAGTACTTC. Translated, it gives CASSLPNRGQGEQYF. V and J are TRBV28 and TRBJ2-7, with 9 bases identical to TRBD1. Germline V CDR1 and CDR2: MDHEN, SYDVKM. This CDR3 comprises 15 residues. V shed 3 bases and J 6 bases; nucleotides not matched to a gene: 9.

The J gene is TRBJ1-1, the V gene TRBV5-1, with a weak D call TRBD1 (6 bases). Per the germline V gene, CDR1 is SGHRS and CDR2 is YFSETQ. The length of the CDR3 is 14 residues. Trimming cost V 6 bases and J 10 bases, with 22 bases left between them. The CDR3 bases are TGCGCCAGCACCTCGCAGGGGCCTTTTTCTCGAGCTTTCTTT. This encodes CASTSQGPFSRAFF.

This chain links TRBV7-8 with TRBJ1-1; 8 bases align to TRBD1. The CDR3 length is 15 residues. Germline V CDR1 and CDR2: SGHVS, FQNEAQ. With 7 bases clipped from V and 5 bases from J, the junction kept 12 bases outside the gene matches. CDR3 nucleotides: TGTGCCAGCACCCCTCTAACAGGGGGGGGGACTGAAGCTTTCTTT. Its translation is CASTPLTGGGTEAFF.

The chain carries TRBV15 and TRBJ1-3; 10 bases line up with TRBD1. The CDR3 runs 13 residues. Germline CDR1 is LNHNV and CDR2 is YYDKDF (reference sequence). V lost 10 bases to trimming and J lost 4 bases; unmatched junction nucleotides: 4. DNA of the CDR3: TGTGCCATAGGGACAGGGGTCGGAAACACCATATATTTT. It is translated as CAIGTGVGNTIYF.

For this clone: The sample has other DNA sequences that encode this CDR3 too. The rearrangement joins TRBV28 to TRBJ1-5; unclear D gene. Trimming shortened V by 3 bases and J by 1 base, and 4 bases separated the two germline ends. Germline V CDR1 and CDR2: MDHEN, SYDVKM. The CDR3 runs to 13 residues. CDR3 nucleotide sequence: TGTGCCAGCAGTTTCCAGAGCAATCAGCCCCAGCATTTT. It translates to CASSFQSNQPQHF.

This clone was recorded once. This chain uses TRBV19 with TRBJ2-7; 10 bases are a match to TRBD2. V shed 6 bases, J shed 2 bases, and the junction held 4 bases outside the gene matches. The CDR3 extends over 14 amino acids. Germline values: CDR1 LNHDA, CDR2 SQIVND (reference sequence). The CDR3 nucleotides are TGTGCCAGTAGACGGACTAGCGGTACCTACGAGCAGTACTTC. Amino acid sequence: CASRRTSGTYEQYF.

This chain joins TRBV5-4 and TRBJ1-4; D is undetermined. The CDR3 has 15 amino acids. Trimming left V 4 bases short and J 8 bases short, with 18 bases between. Germline V CDR1 and CDR2: SGHNT, YYREEE (reference sequence). Here the CDR3 reads CASSIDGSSGEKLFF. The CDR3 DNA follows: TGTGCCAGCAGCATAGACGGGTCGTCCGGCGAAAAACTGTTTTTT.

The chain recombines TRBV29-1 with TRBJ1-2; D not certain. Trimming shortened V by 6 bases and J by 2 bases, and 13 bases separated the two germline ends. CDR3 length equals 13 residues. Germline V gene sequence: CDR1 SQVTM, CDR2 ANQGSEA. The CDR3 DNA is TGCAGCGTCAAGGTTGGGGAGAACTATGGCTACACCTTC. Amino acid sequence: CSVKVGENYGYTF.

This chain links TRBV28 with TRBJ1-5; D uncertain. The germline V gene has CDR1 MDHEN and CDR2 SYDVKM. V was cut by 4 bases and J by 7 bases, with 8 bases left in between. The CDR3 is 12 residues long. CDR3 nucleotides: TGTGCCAGCAGTTACAATGGCCAGCCCCAGCATTTT. Translating it yields CASSYNGQPQHF. Using reference TRBV28 and TRBJ1-5 for the parts outside the CDR3, the full variable domain is DVKVTQSSRYLVKRTGEKVFLECVQDMDHENMFWYRQDPGLGLRLIYFSYDVKMKEKGDIPEGYSVSREKKERFSLILESASTNQTSMYLCASSYNGQPQHFGDGTRLSIL.

Concerning this clone itself: The same CDR3 is also encoded by other DNA sequences in this sample. V is TRBV4-1 and J is TRBJ2-1; 11 nucleotides agree with TRBD2. This CDR3 comprises 16 residues. Germline trimming cut 3 bases from V and 7 bases from J; bases unmatched to any gene: 8. In germline, CDR1 is MGHRA, CDR2 YSYEKL. DNA of the CDR3: TGCGCCAGCAGCCAGCCTACTAGCGGGAGTAGGAATGAGCAGTTCTTC. Translated, it gives CASSQPTSGSRNEQFF.

J is TRBJ1-5 and V is TRBV27; D gene uncertain. Germline V gives CDR1 MNHEY, CDR2 SMNVEV (reference sequence). With 10 bases removed from V and 7 bases from J, the gap between germline ends came to 17 bases. This CDR3 spans 13 amino acids. The CDR3 DNA sequence: TGTGCCACCCCTGGCGGGCGAGAACAGCCCCAGCATTTT. Translation gives CATPGGREQPQHF.

The genes are TRBV19 and TRBJ1-1; D possibly corresponds to TRBD1 (5 bases). Trimming removed 1 base at V and 11 bases at J, with 14 bases between. CDR3 length: 13 residues. Per the germline V gene, CDR1 is LNHDA and CDR2 is SQIVND (reference sequence). CDR3 protein: CASSIGGLLAAFF. The CDR3 DNA reads TGTGCCAGTAGTATAGGGGGCCTACTGGCGGCTTTCTTT.

The V and J genes are TRBV9 and TRBJ1-2, with a possible D match to TRBD1 (5 bases). V was pared by 6 bases and J by 2 bases, with 20 bases between. The CDR3 length is 16 residues. CDR1 is SGDLS, CDR2 YYNGEE, per germline. The CDR3 DNA follows: TGTGCCAGCACCACTCGAGGGGAGGGAAGGAACTATGGCTACACCTTC. Translating gives CASTTRGEGRNYGYTF.

The rearrangement uses TRBV5-1 and TRBJ2-7; 13 positions match TRBD2. CDR3 size: 17 residues. Per germline, CDR1 SGHRS and CDR2 YFSETQ. Trimming took 2 bases from V and 3 from J; bases not matched to a gene: 8. The chain's CDR3 is CASSLLPGLAGDYEQYF. CDR3 coding DNA: TGCGCCAGCAGCTTATTACCCGGACTAGCGGGAGACTACGAGCAGTACTTC.

This clone was observed a single time. V usage is TRBV14 and J usage is TRBJ2-7, with 7 bases fitting TRBD2. In germline, CDR1 is SGHDN, CDR2 FVKESK. The CDR3 has 14 amino acids. J lost 2 bases, V lost 4 bases, and 5 bases had no gene match. Here the CDR3 reads CASSRLAETYEQYF. The CDR3 region has the DNA TGTGCCAGCAGCCGCCTAGCGGAGACCTACGAGCAGTACTTC.

The CDR3 spells CASKPSLVTGELFF. The CDR3 DNA is TGTGCCAGCAAACCCTCCCTCGTCACCGGGGAGCTGTTTTTT. The V call is TRBV28, the J call TRBJ2-2; D not resolved. V lost 7 bases to trimming and J lost 4 bases, with 13 bases between them. The CDR3 runs to 14 residues. Germline loops: CDR1 MDHEN, CDR2 SYDVKM.

This chain joins TRBV6-1 and TRBJ2-7, with D perhaps being TRBD1 or TRBD2 (5 bases each). V lost 3 bases and J 5 bases, leaving 11 bases between the germline ends. This CDR3 contains 13 residues. Per the germline V gene, CDR1 is MNHNS and CDR2 is SASEGT. CDR3 sequence reads: CASSEGPTDEQYF. CDR3 nucleotide sequence: TGTGCCAGCAGTGAGGGACCAACCGACGAGCAGTACTTC.

The chain employs TRBV7-9 and TRBJ1-4; TRBD1 agrees at 9 bases. The CDR3 consists of 12 residues. CDR1 is SEHNR and CDR2 is FQNEAQ in the germline V gene (reference sequence). With 5 bases clipped from V and 14 bases from J, the junction kept 6 bases outside the gene matches. CDR3 protein: CASSNRGQGLFF. Written as DNA, the CDR3 is TGTGCCAGCAGCAACCGAGGACAGGGGCTGTTTTTT.

The chain uses TRBV18 and TRBJ1-1; D uncertain. V dropped 4 bases and J dropped 0 bases, with 12 bases sitting between them. CDR1 and CDR2 from the germline V gene are KGHSH and LQKENI. The CDR3 is 15 residues long. The CDR3 region has the DNA TGTGCCAGCTCACTTGGCGGGTCTCTGAACACTGAAGCTTTCTTT. Translating it yields CASSLGGSLNTEAFF. Variable domain in full (rest from reference TRBV18 and TRBJ1-1): NAGVMQNPRHLVRRRGQEARLRCSPMKGHSHVYWYRQLPEEGLKFMVYLQKENIIDESGMPKERFSAEFPKEGPSILRIQQVVRGDSAAYFCASSLGGSLNTEAFFGQGTRLTVV.

V gene TRBV11-2 combines with J gene TRBJ2-7; weak D call: TRBD2 (6 bases). V lost 5 bases, J lost 4 bases, and 18 bases lay in between. Per the germline V gene, CDR1 is SGHAT and CDR2 is FQNNGV. This CDR3 contains 15 residues. The CDR3 reads CASSPRRSGGYEQYF. CDR3 nucleotide sequence: TGTGCCAGCAGCCCCCGTCGGAGCGGAGGGTACGAGCAGTACTTC. Combining the CDR3 with reference TRBV11-2 and TRBJ2-7 gives the whole variable domain EAGVAQSPRYKIIEKRQSVAFWCNPISGHATLYWYQQILGQGPKLLIQFQNNGVVDDSQLPKDRFSAERLKGVDSTLKIQPAKLEDSAVYLCASSPRRSGGYEQYFGPGTRLTVT.

The genes are TRBV4-1 and TRBJ2-5; weak D call: TRBD1 (5 bases). The CDR3 is 18 amino acids. CDR1 and CDR2 (germline): MGHRA, YSYEKL. V was clipped by 4 bases and J by 2 bases, with 23 bases between them. CDR3 nucleotide sequence: TGCGCCAGCAGCCGGATGTCTACAGGCCCAAACTATCAAGAGACCCAGTACTTC. Translated, it gives CASSRMSTGPNYQETQYF.

The rearrangement uses TRBV10-3 and TRBJ1-1; 9 bases fit TRBD1. This CDR3 has 15 residues. Trimming removed 1 base from V and 2 bases from J; junction bases left unmatched: 2. CDR1 ENHRY and CDR2 SYGVKD come from the germline V gene. The CDR3 here is CAISELGQGNTEAFF. The DNA of the CDR3 is TGTGCCATCAGTGAGTTGGGACAGGGAAACACTGAAGCTTTCTTT.